The 10 T cell receptor beta chains given below trace back to one sample, sequenced in a study of T-cell reconstitution after alpha-beta-depleted transplantation in children. Preparation of the TCRbeta library was carried out with unique molecular identifiers. TCRdb independently ran MiXCR on the PCR reads; one entry per CDR3 protein. The profile shows 200,000 to 300,000 distinct CDR3 sequences, more than 20% of them singletons. The material sequenced was PBMCs, taken before TCRalphabeta/CD19-depleted stem cell transplant. These receptors were taken from a girl aged 2-9 years with Fanconi anemia, due to receive a stem cell transplant.

At least ten counts were recorded for this clonotype. J is TRBJ1-1 and V is TRBV29-1; D is ambiguous. Germline V lookup: CDR1 SQVTM, CDR2 ANQGSEA. This CDR3 comprises 10 residues. V shed 5 bases and J shed 7 bases, with 8 bases lying between them. The chain's CDR3 is CSVRTGEAFF. The CDR3 coding sequence is TGCAGCGTTAGGACTGGTGAAGCTTTCTTT. Filled out from reference TRBV29-1 and TRBJ1-1, the complete variable domain reads SAVISQKPSRDICQRGTSLTIQCQVDSQVTMMFWYRQQPGQSLTLIATANQGSEATYESGFVIDKFPISRPNLTFSTLTVSNMSPEDSSIYLCSVRTGEAFFGQGTRLTVV.

V is TRBV4-1 and J is TRBJ2-1; TRBD2 matches 10 bases. From germline, CDR1 is MGHRA and CDR2 YSYEKL. J lost 5 bases, V lost 1 base, and 5 bases had no gene match. This CDR3 spans 16 amino acids. CDR3 sequence (DNA): TGCGCCAGCAGCCAAGTTCCTAGCGGGAGCCACAATGAGCAGTTCTTC. Protein sequence: CASSQVPSGSHNEQFF.

The chain joins TRBV20-1 to TRBJ2-7; 9 positions agree with TRBD1. The CDR3 totals 13 residues. Trimming removed 4 bases from V and 3 bases from J; junction bases left unmatched: 4. CDR1 and CDR2 (germline): DFQATT, SNEGSKA (reference sequence). CDR3 in amino acids: CSATRTGDYEQYF. The CDR3 DNA reads TGCAGTGCTACAAGGACAGGGGACTACGAGCAGTACTTC.

J is TRBJ2-3 and V is TRBV7-9, with D maybe TRBD1 (5 bases). With 3 bases removed from V and 4 bases from J, the gap between germline ends came to 8 bases. This CDR3 comprises 13 residues. Per the germline V gene, CDR1 is SEHNR and CDR2 is FQNEAQ (reference sequence). The CDR3 coding sequence is TGTGCCAGCAGCTTGCCGACAGCAGATACGCAGTATTTT. Translating gives CASSLPTADTQYF. Complete variable domain (other parts from reference TRBV7-9 and TRBJ2-3): DTGVSQNPRHKITKRGQNVTFRCDPISEHNRLYWYRQTLGQGPEFLTYFQNEAQLEKSRLLSDRFSAERPKGSFSTLEIQRTEQGDSAMYLCASSLPTADTQYFGPGTRLTVL.

This clonotype was detected a few times. J is TRBJ1-1 and V is TRBV12-3 or TRBV12-4; D not resolved. The ends were cut back, 2 bases at V and 0 bases at J, with 19 bases in the middle. This CDR3 is 18 amino acids long. CDR3 region: CASSLRWAPSGVNTEAFF. In DNA form, the CDR3 reads TGTGCCAGCAGTTTAAGGTGGGCCCCCAGTGGAGTGAACACTGAAGCTTTCTTT.

The chain carries TRBV7-6 and TRBJ2-5; possibly TRBD1 or TRBD2 for D (5 bases each). The CDR3 runs to 15 residues. Trimming shortened V by 2 bases and J by 4 bases, and 14 bases separated the two germline ends. Germline V gene lookup returns CDR1 SGHVS and CDR2 FNYEAQ. The CDR3 region is CASSLSAARGETQYF. CDR3 bases: TGTGCCAGCAGCTTAAGTGCTGCGAGGGGAGAGACCCAGTACTTC. Supplemented by reference TRBV7-6 and TRBJ2-5, the full variable domain reads GAGVSQSPRYKVTKRGQDVALRCDPISGHVSLYWYRQALGQGPEFLTYFNYEAQQDKSGLPNDRFSAERPEGSISTLTIQRTEQRDSAMYRCASSLSAARGETQYFGPGTRLLVL.

This chain links TRBV25-1 with TRBJ2-7; TRBD1 agrees at 7 bases. The CDR3 contains 14 residues. Trimming removed 5 bases from V and 3 bases from J; junction bases left unmatched: 7. Per germline, CDR1 MGHDK and CDR2 SYGVNS. CDR3 DNA sequence: TGTGCCAGCAGTTCGACAGGGACGATCTACGAGCAGTACTTC. Encoded protein: CASSSTGTIYEQYF.

The rearrangement joins TRBV27 to TRBJ2-3; D might be TRBD2 (7 bases). This CDR3 region has 14 residues. V was shortened by 6 bases and J by 6 bases, with 16 bases between the two germline ends. From germline, CDR1 is MNHEY and CDR2 SMNVEV (reference sequence). The CDR3 coding sequence is TGTGCCAGCAGCAGGGGACTATTGAGGGATACGCAGTATTTT. This gives the protein CASSRGLLRDTQYF.

In this sample, this clonotype turned up a few times. The J gene is TRBJ2-3, the V gene TRBV29-1; 9 nucleotides line up with TRBD1. This CDR3 is 15 amino acids long. CDR1 SQVTM and CDR2 ANQGSEA come from the germline V gene. Losses at the gene ends were 6 bases for V and 3 bases for J; bases not matched to a gene: 10. CDR3 DNA: TGCAGCGTGAACGGACAGGGGAGGAAGACAGATACGCAGTATTTT. Translating gives CSVNGQGRKTDTQYF.

At least ten counts were recorded for this clonotype. This chain uses TRBV4-2 with TRBJ1-1; D may be TRBD1 (5 bases). The CDR3 totals 16 residues. V dropped 0 bases and J dropped 1 base, with 12 bases sitting between them. The V gene's germline CDR1 is LGHNA and CDR2 YNFKEQ. The CDR3 sequence is CASSQEWGRRNTEAFF. The CDR3 region has the DNA TGTGCCAGCAGCCAAGAATGGGGACGGAGGAACACTGAAGCTTTCTTT.